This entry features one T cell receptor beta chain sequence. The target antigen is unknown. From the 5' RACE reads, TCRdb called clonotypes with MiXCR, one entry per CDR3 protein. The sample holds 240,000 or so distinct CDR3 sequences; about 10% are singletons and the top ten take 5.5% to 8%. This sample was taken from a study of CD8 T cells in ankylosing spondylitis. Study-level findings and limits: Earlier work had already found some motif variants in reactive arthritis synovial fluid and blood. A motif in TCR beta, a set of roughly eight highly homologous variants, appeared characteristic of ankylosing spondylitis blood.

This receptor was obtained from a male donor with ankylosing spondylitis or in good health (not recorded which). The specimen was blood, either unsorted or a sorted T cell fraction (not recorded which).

DNA of the CDR3: TGTGCCAGCAGCTTAGGAACAGGATTGCCTCCACTAGCTACGCAGTATTTT. It translates to CASSLGTGLPPLATQYF. V and J are TRBV7-2 and TRBJ2-3, with D perhaps matching TRBD2 (6 bases). Trimming removed 1 base from V and 8 bases from J, with 22 bases in between. This CDR3 is 17 amino acids long. CDR1 is SGHTA, CDR2 FQGNSA, per germline.